Listed below are T cell receptor beta chains from one sample, sequenced in a study of shared clonotypes between healthy human individuals. Clones were read by immunoSEQ multiplex PCR, and TCRdb kept only the in-frame ones, dropping some. The profile covers 1.4 million to 1.5 million clones, with roughly 96% appearing a single time and roughly 1.2% taken by the ten largest. Input material: naive CD4+ T cells sorted from blood. The receptor set was obtained from a man in his thirties or forties in good health. CDR3s include the opening cysteine and the closing phenylalanine or tryptophan. The D gene is left open where the match is weak. Clone size is stated in some rows and not others, as once, few, many or a class when expanded.

j_call v_call d_call clone_size cdr3_nt cdr3_aa
TRBJ2-7 TRBV27 TRBD2 - TGTGCCAGCAGTTACCTACCGGGGGGCTCCTACGAGCAGTACTTC CASSYLPGGSYEQYF
TRBJ2-3 TRBV5-4 - - TGTGCCAGCAGCTTGGCGGGTCTCGGAGATACGCAGTATTTT CASSLAGLGDTQYF
TRBJ2-7 TRBV6-5 - - TGTGCCAGCAGATACCGGGACTTGTTCTTCTACGAGCAGTACTTC CASRYRDLFFYEQYF
TRBJ2-3 TRBV6-1 TRBD1 - TGTGCCAGCAGTGCTGGGACAGGAGTTGGCACAGATACGCAGTATTTT CASSAGTGVGTDTQYF
TRBJ1-2 TRBV11-2 - - TGTGCCAGCAGCTTGACAGACTCCCTTGGCTACACCTTC CASSLTDSLGYTF
TRBJ2-7 TRBV29-1 - - TGCAGCGTTCGGGACACCTCCTACGAGCAGTACTTC CSVRDTSYEQYF
TRBJ2-1 TRBV18 TRBD2 - TGTGCCAGCTCACCGCTCGGTAGCGGGAAAACCTACAATGAGCAGTTCTTC CASSPLGSGKTYNEQFF
TRBJ2-3 TRBV2 - - TGTGCCAGCAGTGAAGTGGTAGCCGGGGGTGTATCAGATACGCAGTATTTT CASSEVVAGGVSDTQYF
TRBJ2-3 TRBV5-4 - - TGTGCCAGCAGCTGGGGGGTAGATACGCAGTATTTT CASSWGVDTQYF
TRBJ2-3 TRBV9 TRBD2 - TGTGCCAGCAGCATAGGTTCCGGGACTAGCGGGCTCACAGATACGCAGTATTTT CASSIGSGTSGLTDTQYF
TRBJ2-5 TRBV4-2 TRBD2 - TGTGCCAGCAGCCAAGCTAGAGCGGGAGGGTACCAAGAGACCCAGTACTTC CASSQARAGGYQETQYF
TRBJ2-3 TRBV5-1 TRBD2 - TGCGCCAGCACCCAGGGACTAGCGGAACTCACAGATACGCAGTATTTT CASTQGLAELTDTQYF
TRBJ2-1 TRBV28 TRBD2 - TGTGCCAGCAGACGAGCGGGAGCCCCCTACAATGAGCAGTTCTTC CASRRAGAPYNEQFF
TRBJ2-7 TRBV28 - - TGTGCCAGCAGTTATCACAAACCACCCGAGCAGTACTTC CASSYHKPPEQYF
TRBJ2-5 TRBV2 TRBD1 - TGTGCCAGCAGGGATTTCCGGACAGGGTATCGTGAGACCCAGTACTTC CASRDFRTGYRETQYF
TRBJ2-1 TRBV5-1 - - TGCGCCAGCAGCTCTGGTGGGGTTGAGTACAATGAGCAGTTCTTC CASSSGGVEYNEQFF
TRBJ2-3 TRBV18 - once TGTGCCAGCTCACCGGGTCTGAGCACAGATACGCAGTATTTT CASSPGLSTDTQYF
TRBJ1-1 TRBV6-4 - - TGTGCCAGCAGAGGGGGACAGAACACTGAAGCTTTCTTT CASRGGQNTEAFF
TRBJ2-2 TRBV12-5 - - TGTGCTAGTGGTTTGTCCCACACCGGGGAGCTGTTTTTT CASGLSHTGELFF
TRBJ2-7 TRBV11-2 - - TGTGCCAGCACCCTGGGGCTCGAGCAGTACTTC CASTLGLEQYF
TRBJ1-4 TRBV10-2 - - TGCGCCAGCAGTGAGTCGGTATTGGGGGAAAAACTGTTTTTT CASSESVLGEKLFF
TRBJ2-1 TRBV18 TRBD1 - TGTGCCAGCCTCGGACAGGGGGGGAATGAGCAGTTCTTC CASLGQGGNEQFF
TRBJ2-6 TRBV18 - - TGTGCCAGCTCACGGAGGGGGGGGCGGGCCAACGTCCTGACTTTC CASSRRGGRANVLTF
TRBJ2-7 TRBV7-2 TRBD2 - TGTGCCAGCAGCTTAGCGACGGGAGGGCCCTACGAGCAGTACTTC CASSLATGGPYEQYF
TRBJ2-7 TRBV4-3 - - TGCGCCAGCAGCCAAGGGGGTAGCGGCAGCTACGAGCAGTACTTC CASSQGGSGSYEQYF
TRBJ2-7 TRBV6-1 - - TGTGCCAGCAGTCCAAAAGGGACAGAGCAGTACTTC CASSPKGTEQYF
TRBJ2-7 TRBV7-9 TRBD1 - TGTGCCAGCAGCTCTCCGGTGGGGACAGGGCACAACGAGCAGTACTTC CASSSPVGTGHNEQYF
TRBJ2-1 TRBV7-8 - - TGTGCCAGCAGCTTAGACCGGGAGAGCTCCTACAATGAGCAGTTCTTC CASSLDRESSYNEQFF
TRBJ2-5 TRBV7-3 TRBD2 - TGTGCCAGCAGCCCAACTAGCGCGGTCCAAGAGACCCAGTACTTC CASSPTSAVQETQYF
TRBJ2-3 TRBV5-5 - - TGTGCCAGCAGCTACAACACAGATACGCAGTATTTT CASSYNTDTQYF
TRBJ2-1 TRBV9 - - TGTGCCAGCAGCGTAGCTCTCGCGTTAGACAATGAGCAGTTCTTC CASSVALALDNEQFF
TRBJ2-7 TRBV2 - - TGTGCCAGCAGAGCCTCGGGGCGGAGCTCCTACGAGCAGTACTTC CASRASGRSSYEQYF
TRBJ2-1 TRBV5-4 - many TGTGCCAGCAGCTTGGAAAGCGGGCGCCCTACCCTAGGGCAGTTCTTC CASSLESGRPTLGQFF
TRBJ2-2 TRBV5-1 - - TGCGCCAGCAGCTTGGATGGAGGGGAGCTGTTTTTT CASSLDGGELFF
TRBJ2-7 TRBV15 TRBD1 once TGTGCCACCAGCAGAGGGACAGGAAGCTCCTACGAGCAGTACTTC CATSRGTGSSYEQYF
TRBJ1-3 TRBV9 - - TGTGCCAGCAGCCCCCTTGGGAGGGTAGGAAACACCATATATTTT CASSPLGRVGNTIYF